Below, 21 T cell receptor beta chains from the same sample are listed, as sequenced in a study of siplizumab effects on memory and regulatory T cells. Method: immunoSEQ multiplex PCR; TCRdb's copy keeps in-frame clones and lacks some. The repertoire includes some 41,000 clones, more than 70% of them detected once, and less than 0.25% sits in the top ten. Sequencing used naive CD4+ T cells sorted from blood. These TCRs come from a human donor in good health.

The chain couples TRBV19 to TRBJ2-7; 11 positions match TRBD2. V lost 6 bases and J lost 2; bases outside the gene matches: 0. Germline lookup yields CDR1 LNHDA and CDR2 SQIVND (reference sequence). The CDR3 loop spans 13 amino acids. The CDR3 region has the DNA TGTGCCAGTAGACTAGCGGGAGCCTACGAGCAGTACTTC. Its protein product is CASRLAGAYEQYF.

CDR3: CSVGRINTGELFF. CDR3 in DNA: TGCAGCGTTGGTAGGATTAACACCGGGGAGCTGTTTTTT. The chain links TRBV29-1 to TRBJ2-2; D is uncertain. Trimming cost V 4 bases and J 2 bases, with 8 bases left between them. Per the germline V gene, CDR1 is SQVTM and CDR2 is ANQGSEA. The CDR3 has 13 residues.

This chain uses TRBV30 with TRBJ2-6; 7 bases fit TRBD1. The CDR3 extends over 15 amino acids. Per germline, CDR1 GTSNPN and CDR2 SVGIG (reference sequence). V was pared by 7 bases and J by 4 bases, with 10 bases of the junction left unmatched. The DNA of the CDR3 is TGTGCCTCCGGGTGGGGGACAGCCGGGGCCAACGTCCTGACTTTC. Encoded protein: CASGWGTAGANVLTF.

This chain uses TRBV7-9 with TRBJ1-4; no reliable D call. V was cut by 5 bases and J by 0 bases, with 13 bases left in between. The CDR3 totals 16 residues. Germline assignment: CDR1 SEHNR and CDR2 FQNEAQ (reference sequence). CDR3 protein: CASSPYESATNEKLFF. CDR3 sequence (DNA): TGTGCCAGCAGCCCCTACGAATCCGCAACTAATGAAAAACTGTTTTTT.

This clone came up a few times. The chain joins TRBV5-1 to TRBJ1-2; weak D call: TRBD1 (5 bases). This CDR3 has 16 residues. Between the trimmed V and J ends, which lost 0 bases and 7 bases, there was a span of 19 bases. Germline V gives CDR1 SGHRS, CDR2 YFSETQ. CDR3 sequence reads: CASSLAGSRELSGYTF. The CDR3 coding sequence is TGCGCCAGCAGCTTGGCCGGGTCCAGGGAGCTGAGTGGCTACACCTTC. The variable domain in full, completed from reference TRBV5-1 and TRBJ1-2, reads KAGVTQTPRYLIKTRGQQVTLSCSPISGHRSVSWYQQTPGQGLQFLFEYFSETQRNKGNFPGRFSGRQFSNSRSEMNVSTLELGDSALYLCASSLAGSRELSGYTFGSGTRLTVV.

The chain carries TRBV5-1 and TRBJ2-3; D is unresolved. The CDR3 consists of 14 residues. Germline CDR1 reads SGHRS; CDR2 reads YFSETQ. Deletions cut 0 bases from V and 1 base from J, with 6 bases between. The DNA of the CDR3 is TGCGCCAGCAGCTTGGCCGCGGGCACAGATACGCAGTATTTT. This translates into CASSLAAGTDTQYF. Combining the CDR3 with reference TRBV5-1 and TRBJ2-3 gives the whole variable domain KAGVTQTPRYLIKTRGQQVTLSCSPISGHRSVSWYQQTPGQGLQFLFEYFSETQRNKGNFPGRFSGRQFSNSRSEMNVSTLELGDSALYLCASSLAAGTDTQYFGPGTRLTVL.

The chain uses TRBV30 and TRBJ1-4; a possible D gene is TRBD1 (6 bases). Trimming left V 0 bases short and J 5 bases short, with 13 bases between. The CDR3 runs 15 residues. Germline-derived CDR1 and CDR2 are GTSNPN and SVGIG (reference sequence). In nucleotides, the CDR3 is TGTGCCTGGAGTGTTAAGGACAGCTTAAATGAAAAACTGTTTTTT. Translated: CAWSVKDSLNEKLFF.

CDR3 DNA: TGTGCCAGCAGTTACTCGAGGCAGGGGGCCTACGAGCAGTACTTC. This sequence encodes CASSYSRQGAYEQYF. V usage is TRBV6-5 and J usage is TRBJ2-7; TRBD1 agrees at 7 bases. Per the germline V gene, CDR1 is MNHEY and CDR2 is SVGAGI. Trimming removed 0 bases from V and 2 bases from J; junction bases left unmatched: 4. The CDR3 is made up of 15 amino acids.

The J gene is TRBJ2-3, the V gene TRBV7-9; D possibly matches TRBD1 or TRBD2 (5 bases each). The length of the CDR3 is 14 residues. Germline assignment: CDR1 SEHNR and CDR2 FQNEAQ (reference sequence). V was shortened by 4 bases and J by 8 bases, with 16 bases between the two germline ends. Here the CDR3 DNA reads TGTGCCAGCAGCTCAGGGAGCTCTCTGGGTACGCAGTATTTT. Translated, it gives CASSSGSSLGTQYF.

The chain combines TRBV2 with TRBJ1-3, with D perhaps TRBD1 (6 bases). Germline CDR1 and CDR2: SNHLY and FYNNEI. The CDR3 is 14 residues long. The V gene lost 5 bases and the J gene lost 4 bases, with 12 bases spanning the gap. The CDR3 spells CASSLTGLGNTIYF. The CDR3 DNA follows: TGTGCCAGCAGTTTAACAGGGTTGGGAAACACCATATATTTT. The full variable domain, rest sourced from reference TRBV2 and TRBJ1-3, is EPEVTQTPSHQVTQMGQEVILRCVPISNHLYFYWYRQILGQKVEFLVSFYNNEISEKSEIFDDQFSVERPDGSNFTLKIRSTKLEDSAMYFCASSLTGLGNTIYFGEGSWLTVV.

The V and J genes are TRBV5-1 and TRBJ2-2; TRBD1 matches at 9 bases. The germline CDR1 and CDR2 sequences are SGHRS and YFSETQ. The CDR3 covers 14 residues. The V segment lost 3 bases and the J segment 5 bases; nucleotides outside the gene matches: 2. CDR3 region: CASSWTGDTGELFF. The CDR3 DNA follows: TGCGCCAGCAGCTGGACAGGGGATACCGGGGAGCTGTTTTTT. The full variable domain, rest sourced from reference TRBV5-1 and TRBJ2-2, is KAGVTQTPRYLIKTRGQQVTLSCSPISGHRSVSWYQQTPGQGLQFLFEYFSETQRNKGNFPGRFSGRQFSNSRSEMNVSTLELGDSALYLCASSWTGDTGELFFGEGSRLTVL.

This rearrangement joins TRBV10-1 to TRBJ2-4, with 9 bases aligning to TRBD2. This CDR3 has 17 residues. The trim removed 6 bases at V and 2 bases at J, leaving 11 bases unmatched. CDR1 WNHNN and CDR2 SYGVQD come from the germline V gene (reference sequence). This chain's CDR3 is CASSPSPGLATKNIQYF. CDR3 in DNA: TGCGCCAGCAGCCCGAGCCCGGGACTAGCAACCAAAAACATTCAGTACTTC.

V usage is TRBV19 and J usage is TRBJ2-3; D possibly uses TRBD1 or TRBD2 (5 bases each). Deletions cut 10 bases from V and 1 base from J, with 21 bases between. CDR1 is LNHDA and CDR2 is SQIVND in the germline V gene (reference sequence). The CDR3 spans 16 residues. The CDR3 DNA is TGTGCCACCGTTGAACAGGAGGTACTTGGCACAGATACGCAGTATTTT. Translation: CATVEQEVLGTDTQYF. Supplemented by reference TRBV19 and TRBJ2-3, the full variable domain reads DGGITQSPKYLFRKEGQNVTLSCEQNLNHDAMYWYRQDPGQGLRLIYYSQIVNDFQKGDIAEGYSVSREKKESFPLTVTSAQKNPTAFYLCATVEQEVLGTDTQYFGPGTRLTVL.

The chain uses TRBV13 and TRBJ2-1; TRBD2 aligns across 11 bases. V trimming: 4 bases; J trimming: 0 bases; junction bases outside the gene matches: 2. This CDR3 has 16 amino acids. Per germline, CDR1 PRHDT and CDR2 FYEKMQ (reference sequence). CDR3 DNA sequence: TGTGCCAGCAGCTCCACTAGCGGGGGCTCCTACAATGAGCAGTTCTTC. Protein product: CASSSTSGGSYNEQFF. Filled out from reference TRBV13 and TRBJ2-1, the complete variable domain reads AAGVIQSPRHLIKEKRETATLKCYPIPRHDTVYWYQQGPGQDPQFLISFYEKMQSDKGSIPDRFSAQQFSDYHSELNMSSLELGDSALYFCASSSTSGGSYNEQFFGPGTRLTVL.

This clone appeared a single time. V is TRBV5-6 and J is TRBJ1-5, with 9 positions matching TRBD1. The CDR3 is 15 amino acids. From germline, CDR1 is SGHDT and CDR2 YYEEEE. V lost 4 bases and J lost 7; bases outside the gene matches: 9. The chain's CDR3 is CASSLRTGDQQPQHF. The CDR3, as DNA: TGTGCCAGCAGCCTTCGGACAGGGGATCAACAGCCCCAGCATTTT.

The gene calls are TRBV28 and TRBJ2-7; D gene ambiguous. Trimming stripped 4 bases from V and 7 bases from J, with 14 bases between. Germline CDR1 MDHEN, CDR2 SYDVKM. The CDR3 runs 13 residues. The CDR3 here is CASSSLPVSEQYF. The CDR3 DNA is TGTGCCAGCAGTTCTCTACCCGTGAGTGAGCAGTACTTC.

V is TRBV1 and J is TRBJ2-7; the table's D call TRBD1 went unverified against the DNA. TRBV1 is given as a pseudogene. This CDR3 has 14 amino acids. CDR3 loop: CTSSPSAGVNEQYF. DNA for the CDR3: TGCACCAGCAGCCCATCAGCAGGGGTAAACGAGCAGTACTTC.

The chain carries TRBV7-9 and TRBJ2-7; tentative D call: TRBD2 (6 bases). There are 14 residues in the CDR3. CDR1 SEHNR and CDR2 FQNEAQ come from the germline V gene (reference sequence). The germline V and J ends were trimmed by 6 bases and 3 bases, with 15 bases remaining between them. The chain's CDR3 is CASSPGTWNYEQYF. DNA for the CDR3: TGTGCCAGCAGTCCCGGGACTTGGAACTACGAGCAGTACTTC.

This rearrangement joins TRBV9 to TRBJ2-5; D is unclear. This CDR3 region has 16 residues. In germline, CDR1 is SGDLS, CDR2 YYNGEE. Trimming cost V 0 bases and J 1 base, with 13 bases left between them. This CDR3 is CASSVGGRMIQETQYF. CDR3 in DNA: TGTGCCAGCAGCGTAGGGGGTCGGATGATCCAAGAGACCCAGTACTTC.

J is TRBJ2-5 and V is TRBV5-1; possibly TRBD2 for D (6 bases). Germline lookup yields CDR1 SGHRS and CDR2 YFSETQ. CDR3 length: 14 amino acids. Trimming cost V 3 bases and J 2 bases, with 11 bases left between them. The CDR3 nucleotides are TGCGCCAGCAGCTCGATCGGGGGACAAGAGACCCAGTACTTC. Protein: CASSSIGGQETQYF. The variable domain in full, with the rest retrieved from reference TRBV5-1 and TRBJ2-5, is KAGVTQTPRYLIKTRGQQVTLSCSPISGHRSVSWYQQTPGQGLQFLFEYFSETQRNKGNFPGRFSGRQFSNSRSEMNVSTLELGDSALYLCASSSIGGQETQYFGPGTRLLVL.

J is TRBJ2-1 and V is TRBV5-1; 11 bases are a match to TRBD2. Losses at the gene ends were 4 bases for V and 5 bases for J; bases not matched to a gene: 8. The CDR3 is 16 residues long. In germline, CDR1 is SGHRS, CDR2 YFSETQ. CDR3 amino acids: CASSRQGLAVDNEQFF. Here the CDR3 DNA reads TGCGCCAGCAGCCGCCAGGGACTAGCGGTCGACAATGAGCAGTTCTTC.